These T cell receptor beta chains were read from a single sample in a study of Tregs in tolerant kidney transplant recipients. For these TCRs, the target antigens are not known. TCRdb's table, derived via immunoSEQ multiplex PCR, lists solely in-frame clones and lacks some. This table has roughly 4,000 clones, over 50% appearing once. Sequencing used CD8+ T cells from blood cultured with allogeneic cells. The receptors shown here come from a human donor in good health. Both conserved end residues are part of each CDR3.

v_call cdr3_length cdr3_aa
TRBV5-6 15 CASSGGTGRPYEQYF
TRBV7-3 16 CASSHPEWGDTDTQYF
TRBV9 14 CASSPEGSYDEQYF
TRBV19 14 CASSIGTGPYEQYF
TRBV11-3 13 CASSLGGPGELFF
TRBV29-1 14 CSVEGFASTDTQYF
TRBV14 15 CASSQEVDNDGTQYF
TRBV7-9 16 CASSLRTGTANEKLFF
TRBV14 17 CASSQDYSWKGSYGYTF
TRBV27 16 CASSTTGGQHDNEQFF
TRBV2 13 CASRSDANQPQHF
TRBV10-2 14 CASSVVQDWYEQYF
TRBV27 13 CASSFQQNYGYTF
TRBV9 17 CASSEPLAGGNTGELFF
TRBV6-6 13 CASSYSSFYEQYF
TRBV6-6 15 CASSSLAGGRNEQFF
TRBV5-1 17 CASSPDRGGDSGNTIYF
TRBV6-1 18 CASSDILPTPRAYNEQFF
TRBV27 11 CASSLGTEAFF
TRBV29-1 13 CSVGINSYNEQFF
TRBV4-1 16 CASSQDTGTGAYEQYF
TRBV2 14 CATLGRGLQETQYF
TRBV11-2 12 CASSLGAYEQYF
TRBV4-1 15 CASSQDSPGDEKLFF
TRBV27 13 CASSFGANTEAFF
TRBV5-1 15 CASSPEGLADNEQFF
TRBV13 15 CASSLGTVSYNEQFF
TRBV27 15 CASSLGVSSYNEQFF
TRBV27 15 CASSSRTGRTDTQYF
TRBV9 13 CASSVPSLGEAFF
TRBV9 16 CASSVNQGDSGNTIYF